Shown below are 11 T cell receptor beta chains from a single sample sequenced in a study of T cells in women clearing cervical HPV infection. Only in-frame clones appear in the TCRdb table, and some are missing; sequencing was by immunoSEQ multiplex PCR. The listing contains some 30,000 clones. The sequencing input was blood buffy coat. Source of these receptors: a woman aged 18 to 75 with a cervical HPV16 infection that either progressed to CIN3+ or cleared (not recorded which).

The sequenced part of the CDR3 DNA is TGTGCCAGCAGCCGCGAAAACACC. This codes for CASSRENT. The whole CDR3 sequence is CASSRENTIYF. V usage is TRBV7-8 and J usage is TRBJ1-3; D not resolved. The sequenced fragment ends 3 residues before the CDR3 boundary, so the rest is inferred from the germline J gene. The V and J ends lost 5 bases and 6 bases respectively, with 5 bases between them. The germline V gene has CDR1 SGHVS and CDR2 FQNEAQ. This CDR3 has 11 amino acids.

This clone is medium-sized (0.01 to 0.1%) by frequency. The read finishes 3 residues shy of the CDR3 end, and the germline J gene is used to complete it. The rearrangement links TRBV20-1 to TRBJ2-7; the D gene is possibly TRBD2 (7 bases). V lost 0 bases and J lost 2, with 17 bases in between. The CDR3 has 16 residues. Germline assignment: CDR1 DFQATT and CDR2 SNEGSKA (reference sequence). The CDR3 loop is CSARERLRGGTYEQYF. The covered CDR3 bases are TGCAGTGCTAGAGAAAGGTTGAGGGGGGGAACCTACGAG.

To note about this clone: The DNA ends 3 residues before the CDR3 does, and the rest of the CDR3 is filled in from the germline J gene. The chain recombines TRBV20-1 with TRBJ1-4; no clear D. The CDR3 covers 13 residues. The V end was cut by 8 bases, the J end by 3 bases, with 13 bases between. Germline assignment: CDR1 DFQATT and CDR2 SNEGSKA (reference sequence). The covered CDR3 bases are TGCAGTATTGTAGGGCAGTCTAATGAAAAA. Encoded protein: CSIVGQSNEK. The full CDR3 is CSIVGQSNEKLFF.

CDR3 loop: CASSASRVPGNTIYF. The CDR3 bases that were read are TGTGCCAGCAGCGCATCAAGGGTTCCTGGAAACACC. The chain has TRBV7-2 and TRBJ1-3; no reliable D call. The read is 3 residues too short to cover the CDR3 end, so that end is filled in from the germline J gene. Germline V gene data show CDR1 as SGHTA and CDR2 as FQGNSA. This CDR3 has 15 residues. Trimming cost V 5 bases and J 2 bases, with 13 bases left between them.

In the case of this clone: The CDR3 extends 3 residues past the end of the read, so its final part is completed from the germline J gene. The chain is built from TRBV7-2 and TRBJ2-2; 7 nucleotides line up with TRBD1. Germline V lookup: CDR1 SGHTA, CDR2 FQGNSA. The CDR3 covers 14 residues. The V segment lost 2 bases and the J segment 6 bases; nucleotides outside the gene matches: 3. CDR3 residues: CASSLNRGAGELFF. The covered CDR3 bases are TGTGCCAGCAGCTTAAACAGGGGAGCCGGGGAG.

The CDR3 spells CASSVGLGTFYEQYF. The sequenced CDR3 bases are TGTGCCAGCAGCGTAGGTTTAGGGACATTCTACGAG. The chain is built from TRBV9 and TRBJ2-7; D perhaps matches TRBD1 (6 bases). The sequence runs out 3 residues before the end of the CDR3; the remainder is reconstructed from the germline J gene. Germline assignment: CDR1 SGDLS and CDR2 YYNGEE. V was shortened by 0 bases and J by 3 bases, with 13 bases between the two germline ends. There are 15 residues in the CDR3.

With regard to this clone: The read comes to an end 3 residues before the CDR3 does, leaving the germline J gene to fill in the end. This chain joins TRBV7-3 and TRBJ1-1; perhaps TRBD1 as D (5 bases). This CDR3 has 16 amino acids. Germline V CDR1 and CDR2: SGHTA, FQGTGA. The part of the CDR3 DNA that was read is TGTGCCAGCAGCCCGGTAGCGGGAGGGGTTGGGAATGAG. Encoded protein: CASSPVAGGVGNE. The complete CDR3 reads CASSPVAGGVGNEAFF.

In the case of this clone: The read comes to an end 3 residues before the CDR3 does, leaving the germline J gene to fill in the end. The chain carries TRBV20-1 and TRBJ2-1; D might be TRBD2 (5 bases). Germline V gives CDR1 DFQATT, CDR2 SNEGSKA (reference sequence). Trimming cost V 4 bases and J 7 bases, with 11 bases left between them. There are 12 residues in the CDR3. CDR3 sequence reads: CSATRTRNEQFF. CDR3 DNA (partial): TGCAGTGCTACCAGAACTAGAAATGAG.

In regard to this clone: The read comes to an end 3 residues before the CDR3 does, leaving the germline J gene to fill in the end. The chain has TRBV6-2 or TRBV6-3 and TRBJ2-7; 11 nucleotides match TRBD1. Per germline, CDR1 MNHEY and CDR2 SVGEGT. The CDR3 loop spans 14 amino acids. V gave up 6 bases and J gave up 4 bases; unmatched junction bases: 5. The CDR3 spells CASRRRDRGYEQYF. The CDR3 bases that were read are TGTGCCAGCAGACGGCGGGACAGGGGGTACGAG.

The CDR3 spells CASTNRARGYTF. The DNA read from the CDR3 is TGTGCCAGCACCAACAGGGCGCGGGGC. The chain uses TRBV2 and TRBJ1-2; perhaps TRBD1 as D (6 bases). Coverage ceases 3 residues before the CDR3 finishes, and the germline J gene fills in the end. The CDR3 spans 12 residues. Germline-derived CDR1 and CDR2 are SNHLY and FYNNEI.

A note on this clone: The read ends 3 residues shy of where the CDR3 ends; the end is completed using the germline J gene. The chain has TRBV12-3 or TRBV12-4 and TRBJ2-1; maybe TRBD2 (6 bases). This CDR3 is 13 amino acids long. Trimming pared 5 bases from V and 4 bases from J, leaving 9 bases between. CDR3 region: CASSQGLYNEQFF. The part of the CDR3 DNA that was read is TGTGCCAGCAGTCAGGGACTGTACAATGAG.